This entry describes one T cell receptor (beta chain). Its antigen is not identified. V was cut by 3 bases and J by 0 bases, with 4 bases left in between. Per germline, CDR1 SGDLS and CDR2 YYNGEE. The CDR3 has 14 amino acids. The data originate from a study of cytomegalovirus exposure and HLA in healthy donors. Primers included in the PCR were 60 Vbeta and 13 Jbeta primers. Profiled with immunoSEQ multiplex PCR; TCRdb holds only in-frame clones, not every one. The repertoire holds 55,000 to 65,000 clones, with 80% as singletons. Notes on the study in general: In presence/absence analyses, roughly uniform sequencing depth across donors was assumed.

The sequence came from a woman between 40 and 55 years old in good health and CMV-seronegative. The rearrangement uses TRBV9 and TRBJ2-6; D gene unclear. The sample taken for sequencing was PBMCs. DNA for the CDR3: TGTGCCAGCAGCGGGAGCTCTGGGGCCAACGTCCTGACTTTC. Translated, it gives CASSGSSGANVLTF.